The 5 T cell receptor beta chains listed next were all sequenced from one sample in a study of cytomegalovirus exposure and HLA in healthy donors. The PCR made use of 60 Vbeta and 13 Jbeta primers. TCRdb's table, derived via immunoSEQ multiplex PCR, lists solely in-frame clones and lacks some. The table has some 140,000 clones, 75% to 85% seen once. The sample taken for sequencing was PBMCs. The receptors stem from a female donor in good health and CMV-seronegative.

Turning to this clone: At the DNA level, this CDR3 is encoded by other sequences in the same sample as well. The genes are TRBV6-5 and TRBJ2-1; D is undetermined. CDR3 length: 16 amino acids. The germline V gene has CDR1 MNHEY and CDR2 SVGAGI. V gave up 0 bases and J gave up 0 bases, with 9 bases separating them. CDR3 loop: CASSYSTRSSYNEQFF. The CDR3 coding sequence is TGTGCCAGCAGTTACTCGACTCGGAGCTCCTACAATGAGCAGTTCTTC.

The chain carries TRBV30 and TRBJ2-1, with a possible D match to TRBD2 (5 bases). From germline, CDR1 is GTSNPN and CDR2 SVGIG (reference sequence). V dropped 5 bases and J dropped 8 bases, with 16 bases sitting between them. The CDR3 runs 13 residues. The CDR3 DNA follows: TGTGCCTGGTGGCAGCGGAGGATGGATGAGCAGTTCTTC. As protein: CAWWQRRMDEQFF. Looking up the rest from reference TRBV30 and TRBJ2-1 gives the full variable domain: SQTIHQWPATLVQPVGSPLSLECTVEGTSNPNLYWYRQAAGRGLQLLFYSVGIGQISSEVPQNLSASRPQDRQFILSSKKLLLSDSGFYLCAWWQRRMDEQFFGPGTRLTVL.

In its sample, this clone was seen once. The gene calls are TRBV19 and TRBJ1-2; possible D gene TRBD1, 5 bases. The germline V gene has CDR1 LNHDA and CDR2 SQIVND (reference sequence). The CDR3 runs to 15 residues. V lost 0 bases and J lost 5, with 13 bases in between. The CDR3 region is CASSIETSGLYGYTF. For the CDR3, the DNA is TGTGCCAGTAGTATAGAAACGTCAGGGTTGTATGGCTACACCTTC.

This rearrangement joins TRBV18 to TRBJ1-4, with a tentative D call TRBD1 (5 bases). The CDR3 sequence is 14 residues long. V was trimmed by 3 bases and J by 7 bases, leaving 12 bases between them. Germline CDR1 is KGHSH and CDR2 is LQKENI. In DNA, the CDR3 is TGTGCCAGCTCACCGATCTCGGGACTTGAAAAACTGTTTTTT. It yields the protein CASSPISGLEKLFF.

The chain employs TRBV2 and TRBJ2-3; D gene uncertain. With 10 bases removed from V and 2 bases from J, the gap between germline ends came to 4 bases. This CDR3 contains 10 residues. Germline V lookup: CDR1 SNHLY, CDR2 FYNNEI. The CDR3: CATFTDTQYF. The CDR3 coding sequence is TGTGCCACCTTCACAGATACGCAGTATTTT.